Listed here are 24 T cell receptor beta chains from one sample, sequenced in a study of cytomegalovirus exposure and HLA in healthy donors. The data were produced by immunoSEQ multiplex PCR, yet TCRdb's version contains in-frame clones alone and is incomplete. The sample yields around 150,000 clones, roughly 90% seen once. The material sequenced was PBMCs. The receptor set was obtained from a woman aged 18-30 years in good health and CMV-seropositive.

The rearrangement uses TRBV30 and TRBJ2-5; D is possibly TRBD1 (6 bases). This CDR3 region has 17 residues. CDR1 and CDR2 (germline): GTSNPN, SVGIG (reference sequence). Trimming cost V 2 bases and J 1 base, with 20 bases left between them. CDR3 sequence: CAWSRGPGRQVQETQYF. The CDR3 coding sequence is TGTGCCTGGAGTAGAGGGCCTGGCCGACAGGTCCAAGAGACCCAGTACTTC.

The J gene is TRBJ2-7, the V gene TRBV19; tentative D call: TRBD2 (6 bases). The CDR3 loop spans 17 amino acids. Germline CDR1 and CDR2: LNHDA and SQIVND (reference sequence). Trimming removed 8 bases from V and 3 bases from J, with 26 bases in between. CDR3 DNA sequence: TGTGCCAGTTCTGGCTCGGTTATGGGACTCCACTACTACGAGCAGTACTTC. Protein product: CASSGSVMGLHYYEQYF.

V gene TRBV18 combines with J gene TRBJ2-5, with 11 nucleotides matching TRBD1. Germline V gives CDR1 KGHSH, CDR2 LQKENI. V was clipped by 5 bases and J by 4 bases; unmatched bases: 6. The CDR3 totals 15 residues. The CDR3 DNA sequence: TGTGCCAGCTCAACCGGGACAGGGGGAGGAGAGACCCAGTACTTC. This codes for CASSTGTGGGETQYF.

This clone was found once. This rearrangement joins TRBV27 to TRBJ2-2; 8 positions match TRBD2. J lost 7 bases, V lost 2 bases, and 6 bases had no gene match. The germline V gene has CDR1 MNHEY and CDR2 SMNVEV (reference sequence). The CDR3 contains 15 residues. CDR3 region: CASSLMGLEVGELFF. In DNA form, the CDR3 reads TGTGCCAGCAGTTTAATGGGACTAGAGGTCGGGGAGCTGTTTTTT.

V is TRBV7-3 and J is TRBJ2-3, with TRBD1 identical over 12 bases. The CDR3 has 18 residues. With V trimmed by 0 bases and J by 3 bases, 7 bases remained unmatched. Per germline, CDR1 SGHTA and CDR2 FQGTGA. The CDR3 DNA sequence: TGTGCCAGCAGCTTAACGAAGGGACAGGGGGCTGGGACAGATACGCAGTATTTT. Amino acid sequence: CASSLTKGQGAGTDTQYF.

This rearrangement joins TRBV27 to TRBJ2-7; weak D call: TRBD2 (5 bases). CDR1 and CDR2 (germline): MNHEY, SMNVEV (reference sequence). The CDR3 covers 13 residues. Trimming removed 6 bases from V and 4 bases from J, with 13 bases in between. The CDR3 sequence is CASSVLETYEQYF. CDR3 DNA: TGTGCCAGCAGCGTACTAGAGACTTACGAGCAGTACTTC.

The chain uses TRBV4-3 and TRBJ1-2; 11 bases are a match to TRBD1. The CDR3 extends over 17 amino acids. V was pared by 4 bases and J by 5 bases, with 12 bases of the junction left unmatched. Germline V gene sequence: CDR1 LGHNA, CDR2 YSLEER. CDR3 amino acids: CASSRGTGGEWAYGYTF. CDR3 coding DNA: TGCGCCAGCAGCCGCGGGACAGGGGGAGAATGGGCGTATGGCTACACCTTC.

This chain joins TRBV2 and TRBJ1-5, with 12 bases matching TRBD1. CDR3 length equals 16 residues. Germline lookup yields CDR1 SNHLY and CDR2 FYNNEI. After removal of 8 bases from V and 3 bases from J, the junction contained 8 bases not matched to a gene. The CDR3 loop reads CASGGTGGTYNQPQHF. CDR3 sequence (DNA): TGTGCCAGCGGCGGGACAGGGGGCACCTACAATCAGCCCCAGCATTTT.

This clone was counted a single time. The chain recombines TRBV7-3 with TRBJ2-2; 9 positions agree with TRBD2. The CDR3 is 21 amino acids. From germline, CDR1 is SGHTA and CDR2 FQGTGA. After removal of 1 base from V and 4 bases from J, the junction contained 19 bases not matched to a gene. The CDR3 protein is CASSLIEVAGAVSWGTGELFF. CDR3 nucleotides: TGTGCCAGCAGCTTAATCGAGGTAGCGGGAGCCGTATCCTGGGGCACCGGGGAGCTGTTTTTT.

The V gene is TRBV2, the J gene TRBJ2-4; 7 positions match TRBD2. The CDR3 is 14 amino acids. V shed 2 bases and J 4 bases; nucleotides not matched to a gene: 2. Germline V CDR1 and CDR2: SNHLY, FYNNEI. The CDR3 loop is CASSEISGKNIQYF. CDR3 DNA: TGTGCCAGCAGTGAAATTAGCGGGAAAAACATTCAGTACTTC.

The rearrangement uses TRBV30 and TRBJ1-1; D remains unclear. CDR3 length equals 12 residues. V was shortened by 4 bases and J by 1 base, with 7 bases between the two germline ends. Germline loops: CDR1 GTSNPN, CDR2 SVGIG (reference sequence). The CDR3 sequence is CAWTRPNTEAFF. The DNA for the CDR3 is TGTGCCTGGACTCGTCCGAACACTGAAGCTTTCTTT.

The J gene is TRBJ2-5, the V gene TRBV7-2, with 8 bases lining up with TRBD2. The CDR3 contains 15 residues. The V segment lost 1 base and the J segment 7 bases; nucleotides outside the gene matches: 8. Per the germline V gene, CDR1 is SGHTA and CDR2 is FQGNSA. Written as DNA, the CDR3 is TGTGCCAGCAGCTTAGGAGCGGGAGTCCCAAGGACCCAGTACTTC. This encodes CASSLGAGVPRTQYF.

V and J are TRBV18 and TRBJ1-1; D uncertain. The CDR3 totals 14 residues. Germline V gene lookup returns CDR1 KGHSH and CDR2 LQKENI. With 0 bases removed from V and 6 bases from J, the gap between germline ends came to 11 bases. DNA for the CDR3: TGTGCCAGCTCACCACCCAGAGCGGGAGCTGAAGCTTTCTTT. Protein sequence: CASSPPRAGAEAFF.

This sequence joins TRBV19 and TRBJ1-2, with a tentative D call TRBD1 (5 bases). Trimming took off 3 bases at V and 5 bases at J, with 13 bases between the two ends. This CDR3 has 14 residues. Per the germline V gene, CDR1 is LNHDA and CDR2 is SQIVND (reference sequence). The CDR3 nucleotides are TGTGCCAGTAGTATGGAGAGACAGCTATATGGCTACACCTTC. Its protein product is CASSMERQLYGYTF.

The CDR3 region has the DNA TGCGCCAGCAGCTTGGAGGTAGCGGGAGGGCCCCGGTTCTTC. This translates into CASSLEVAGGPRFF. The J gene is TRBJ2-1, the V gene TRBV5-1; 11 nucleotides match TRBD2. Trimming at V came to 0 bases and at J to 15 bases, leaving 8 bases not matched to a gene. The CDR3 is made up of 14 amino acids. Germline-derived CDR1 and CDR2 are SGHRS and YFSETQ. The whole variable domain, filled in from reference TRBV5-1 and TRBJ2-1, reads KAGVTQTPRYLIKTRGQQVTLSCSPISGHRSVSWYQQTPGQGLQFLFEYFSETQRNKGNFPGRFSGRQFSNSRSEMNVSTLELGDSALYLCASSLEVAGGPRFFGPGTRLTVL.

The chain employs TRBV7-3 and TRBJ2-1; TRBD1 might be the D (5 bases). Germline V gives CDR1 SGHTA, CDR2 FQGTGA. Between the trimmed V and J ends, which lost 5 bases and 5 bases, there was a span of 16 bases. This CDR3 is 15 amino acids long. The DNA for the CDR3 is TGTGCCAGCAGCCAAGGGGCTCCGGGTAACAATGAGCAGTTCTTC. Amino acids: CASSQGAPGNNEQFF.

This chain joins TRBV21-1 and TRBJ2-1; the D call in the table, TRBD2, was not verified against the DNA. TRBV21-1 corresponds to a pseudogene. CDR3 length: 18 amino acids. CDR3 DNA: TGTGCCAGCAGCAAAGAGGTGAGTAGCGGGATAGGTAAGAATGAGCAGTTCTTC. Amino acids: CASSKEVSSGIGKNEQFF.

V gene TRBV5-6 combines with J gene TRBJ2-7, with 8 bases lining up with TRBD1. V was clipped by 0 bases and J by 5 bases; unmatched bases: 4. The CDR3 spans 14 residues. Germline CDR1 SGHDT, CDR2 YYEEEE. This CDR3 reads CASSLGQGANEQYF. The CDR3 DNA reads as TGTGCCAGCAGCTTGGGGCAGGGGGCCAACGAGCAGTACTTC. Together with reference TRBV5-6 and TRBJ2-7, the CDR3 gives the full variable domain: DAGVTQSPTHLIKTRGQQVTLRCSPKSGHDTVSWYQQALGQGPQFIFQYYEEEERQRGNFPDRFSGHQFPNYSSELNVNALLLGDSALYLCASSLGQGANEQYFGPGTRLTVT.

In this sample, this clone turned up a few times. V usage is TRBV2 and J usage is TRBJ1-5; D gene ambiguous. The germline CDR1 and CDR2 sequences are SNHLY and FYNNEI. This CDR3 comprises 14 residues. V lost 6 bases and J 4 bases, leaving 13 bases between the germline ends. CDR3 nucleotide sequence: TGTGCCAGCAGCGACCTACAGAGAAATCAGCCCCAGCATTTT. This encodes CASSDLQRNQPQHF.

The chain joins TRBV7-2 to TRBJ1-5; TRBD1 is a possible D gene (5 bases). Trimming stripped 3 bases from V and 3 bases from J, with 9 bases between. Germline V lookup: CDR1 SGHTA, CDR2 FQGNSA. CDR3 length: 14 amino acids. In nucleotides, the CDR3 is TGTGCCAGCAGCTTCTTAGGGGCCAATCAGCCCCAGCATTTT. It codes for CASSFLGANQPQHF.

The V gene is TRBV7-2, the J gene TRBJ2-1; 11 bases agree with TRBD2. The CDR3 contains 16 residues. V was clipped by 5 bases and J by 10 bases; unmatched bases: 13. Germline V CDR1 and CDR2: SGHTA, FQGNSA. In nucleotides, the CDR3 is TGTGCCAGCAGCCCGGAAATAGCGGGAGGGCCGGGGGAGCAGTTCTTC. It translates to CASSPEIAGGPGEQFF. The full variable domain, in which reference TRBV7-2 and TRBJ2-1 provide the parts outside the CDR3, is GAGVSQSPSNKVTEKGKDVELRCDPISGHTALYWYRQSLGQGLEFLIYFQGNSAPDKSGLPSDRFSAERTGGSVSTLTIQRTQQEDSAVYLCASSPEIAGGPGEQFFGPGTRLTVL.

This clone has only a few counts. This chain links TRBV25-1 with TRBJ2-7; 12 bases map to TRBD2. The CDR3 consists of 15 residues. The ends lost 5 bases at V and 6 bases at J; junction bases unmatched: 8. Per the germline V gene, CDR1 is MGHDK and CDR2 is SYGVNS. The CDR3 protein is CASSSQTSGRREQYF. The CDR3 bases are TGTGCCAGCAGTTCCCAGACTAGCGGGAGACGCGAGCAGTACTTC.

The chain combines TRBV28 with TRBJ2-3; 10 nucleotides agree with TRBD2. The CDR3 runs to 16 residues. Per the germline V gene, CDR1 is MDHEN and CDR2 is SYDVKM. V was clipped by 3 bases and J by 4 bases; unmatched bases: 7. As DNA, the CDR3 is TGTGCCAGCAGTTTTAGAGCGGGAGGGCCGCCAGATACGCAGTATTTT. Translating gives CASSFRAGGPPDTQYF.

This chain connects TRBV11-3 to TRBJ2-7; D gene unclear. The V end was cut by 1 base, the J end by 4 bases, with 8 bases between. There are 13 residues in the CDR3. Per germline, CDR1 SGHNT and CDR2 YENEEA. The CDR3 DNA reads as TGTGCCAGCAGCTTAGCAGGTTTTTACGAGCAGTACTTC. Its translation: CASSLAGFYEQYF.